These T cell receptor beta chains were read from a single sample in a study of T cells in Graves' hyperthyroidism and ophthalmopathy. MiXCR, applied by TCRdb to the multiplex PCR reads, yields one record per CDR3 protein. This sample has hundreds of thousands of distinct CDR3 sequences, with about 15% found just once. The sequenced sample consisted of blood. These receptor sequences come from a woman in her 30s with Graves' hyperthyroidism. CDR3s include the opening cysteine and the closing phenylalanine or tryptophan. Each record gives: V gene, D gene, CDR3 protein. D genes are given only for firm matches.

V gene: TRBV11-1
D gene: TRBD1
CDR3 protein: CASSPSDRGGEQYF

V gene: TRBV20-1
D gene: -
CDR3 protein: CSARDSSSTDTQYF

V gene: TRBV6-1
D gene: TRBD1
CDR3 protein: CASSVSWGTGDEKLFF

V gene: TRBV20-1
D gene: TRBD2
CDR3 protein: CSARPFSGTYEQYF

V gene: TRBV27
D gene: -
CDR3 protein: CASGSWQASNYGYTF

V gene: TRBV3-1
D gene: -
CDR3 protein: CASSRGTLTEQFF

V gene: TRBV30
D gene: -
CDR3 protein: CAWSVPGTSYEQYF

V gene: TRBV9
D gene: TRBD2
CDR3 protein: CASSVFGGSGRDTQYF

V gene: TRBV19
D gene: -
CDR3 protein: CASRPAAGNTIYF

V gene: TRBV30
D gene: -
CDR3 protein: CAWSVPGNTEAFF

V gene: TRBV28
D gene: -
CDR3 protein: CASRSSGANVLTF

V gene: TRBV6-2/TRBV6-3
D gene: TRBD2
CDR3 protein: CASKWGLAASAHEQFF

V gene: TRBV29-1
D gene: -
CDR3 protein: CSVYAGAYEQYF

V gene: TRBV5-5
D gene: TRBD1
CDR3 protein: CASSPTGTENSPLHF

V gene: TRBV6-2/TRBV6-3
D gene: -
CDR3 protein: CASERGTSFSGNTIYF

V gene: TRBV7-9
D gene: -
CDR3 protein: CASSLTGTQSEAFF

V gene: TRBV5-1
D gene: TRBD2
CDR3 protein: CASSLMASGNGELFF

V gene: TRBV2
D gene: -
CDR3 protein: CASSFNQGSNQPQHF

V gene: TRBV12-3/TRBV12-4
D gene: TRBD2
CDR3 protein: CASSRTTSGRAGELFF

V gene: TRBV4-1
D gene: -
CDR3 protein: CASSQANRAGMYEQYF

V gene: TRBV7-8
D gene: TRBD1
CDR3 protein: CASSLALGTANYGYTF

V gene: TRBV5-1
D gene: -
CDR3 protein: CASSPDSNYNEQFF

V gene: TRBV3-1
D gene: -
CDR3 protein: CASSRAGENGEQYF

V gene: TRBV19
D gene: TRBD2
CDR3 protein: CASSVRTSGRGELFF

V gene: TRBV6-1
D gene: -
CDR3 protein: CASSVTNTGELFF

V gene: TRBV13
D gene: -
CDR3 protein: CASRVTTTDTQYF

V gene: TRBV30
D gene: -
CDR3 protein: CAWSRGPDGYTF